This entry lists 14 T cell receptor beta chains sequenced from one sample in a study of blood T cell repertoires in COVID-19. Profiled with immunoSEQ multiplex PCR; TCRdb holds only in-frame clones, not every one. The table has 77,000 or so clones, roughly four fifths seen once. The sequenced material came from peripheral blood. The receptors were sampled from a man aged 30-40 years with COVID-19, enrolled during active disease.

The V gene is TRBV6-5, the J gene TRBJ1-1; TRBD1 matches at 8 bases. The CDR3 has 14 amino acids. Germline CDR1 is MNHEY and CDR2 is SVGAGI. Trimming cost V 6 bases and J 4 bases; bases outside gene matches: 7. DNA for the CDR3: TGTGCCAGCAGGCGAAACAGGGGGGCCACTGAAGCTTTCTTT. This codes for CASRRNRGATEAFF.

CDR3 nucleotides: TGTGCCAGCAGTCCGTTGACAACGTCGAACTATGGCTACACCTTC. It specifies CASSPLTTSNYGYTF. The chain uses TRBV28 and TRBJ1-2, with D hard to call. This CDR3 spans 15 amino acids. Per germline, CDR1 MDHEN and CDR2 SYDVKM. Trimming removed 5 bases from V and 2 bases from J, with 15 bases in between.

CDR3 DNA: TGCGCCAGCAGCTTAACAGGTTACAATGAGCAGTTCTTC. Translated, it gives CASSLTGYNEQFF. This chain connects TRBV5-1 to TRBJ2-1, with D possibly matching TRBD1 (5 bases). The V end was cut by 2 bases, the J end by 4 bases, with 7 bases between. Germline V gene data show CDR1 as SGHRS and CDR2 as YFSETQ. The CDR3 extends over 13 amino acids.

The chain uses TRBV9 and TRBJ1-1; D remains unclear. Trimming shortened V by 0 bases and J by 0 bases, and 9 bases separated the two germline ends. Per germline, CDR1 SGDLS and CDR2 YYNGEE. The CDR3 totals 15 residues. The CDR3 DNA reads TGTGCCAGCAGCGTAGAACACACGATGAACACTGAAGCTTTCTTT. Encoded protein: CASSVEHTMNTEAFF. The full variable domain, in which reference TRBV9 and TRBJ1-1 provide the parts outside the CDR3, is DSGVTQTPKHLITATGQRVTLRCSPRSGDLSVYWYQQSLDQGLQFLIQYYNGEERAKGNILERFSAQQFPDLHSELNLSSLELGDSALYFCASSVEHTMNTEAFFGQGTRLTVV.

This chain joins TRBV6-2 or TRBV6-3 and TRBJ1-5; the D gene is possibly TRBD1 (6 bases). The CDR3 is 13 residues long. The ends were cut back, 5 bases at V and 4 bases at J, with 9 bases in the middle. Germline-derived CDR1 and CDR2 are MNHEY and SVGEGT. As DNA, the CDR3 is TGTGCCAGCAGTGACACAGGGAATCAGCCCCAGCATTTT. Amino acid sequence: CASSDTGNQPQHF.

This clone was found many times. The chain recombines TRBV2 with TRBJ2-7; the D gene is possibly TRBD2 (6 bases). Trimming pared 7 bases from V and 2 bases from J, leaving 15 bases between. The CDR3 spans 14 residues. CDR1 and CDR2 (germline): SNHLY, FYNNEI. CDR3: CASTEGTSTYEQYF. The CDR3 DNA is TGTGCCAGCACCGAAGGGACTTCAACCTACGAGCAGTACTTC. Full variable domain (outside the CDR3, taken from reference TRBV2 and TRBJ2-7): EPEVTQTPSHQVTQMGQEVILRCVPISNHLYFYWYRQILGQKVEFLVSFYNNEISEKSEIFDDQFSVERPDGSNFTLKIRSTKLEDSAMYFCASTEGTSTYEQYFGPGTRLTVT.

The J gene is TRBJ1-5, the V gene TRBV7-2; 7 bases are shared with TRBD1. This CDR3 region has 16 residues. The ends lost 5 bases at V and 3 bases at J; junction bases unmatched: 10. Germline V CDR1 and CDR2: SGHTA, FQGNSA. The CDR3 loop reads CASSESLDRVNQPQHF. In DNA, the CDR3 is TGTGCCAGCAGCGAGTCCCTTGACAGGGTCAATCAGCCCCAGCATTTT. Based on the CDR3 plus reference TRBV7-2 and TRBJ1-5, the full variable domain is GAGVSQSPSNKVTEKGKDVELRCDPISGHTALYWYRQSLGQGLEFLIYFQGNSAPDKSGLPSDRFSAERTGGSVSTLTIQRTQQEDSAVYLCASSESLDRVNQPQHFGDGTRLSIL.

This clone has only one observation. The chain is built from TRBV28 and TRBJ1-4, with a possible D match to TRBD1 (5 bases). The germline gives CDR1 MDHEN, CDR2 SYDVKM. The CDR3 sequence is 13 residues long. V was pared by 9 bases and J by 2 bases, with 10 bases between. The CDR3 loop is CASLHRTNEKLFF. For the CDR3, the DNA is TGTGCCAGTCTACACAGGACTAATGAAAAACTGTTTTTT.

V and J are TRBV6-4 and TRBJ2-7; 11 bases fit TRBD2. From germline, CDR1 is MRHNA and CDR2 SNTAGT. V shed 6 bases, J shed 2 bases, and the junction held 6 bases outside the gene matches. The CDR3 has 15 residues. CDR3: CASSVTSGTTYEQYF. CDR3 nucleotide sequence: TGTGCCAGCAGCGTGACTAGCGGGACCACCTACGAGCAGTACTTC.

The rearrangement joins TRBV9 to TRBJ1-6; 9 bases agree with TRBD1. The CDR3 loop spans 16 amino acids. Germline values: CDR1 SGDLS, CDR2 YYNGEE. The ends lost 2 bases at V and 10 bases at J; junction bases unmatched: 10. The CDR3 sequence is CASSVTSGTGISPLHF. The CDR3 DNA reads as TGTGCCAGCAGCGTGACTTCCGGGACAGGGATATCACCCCTCCACTTT.

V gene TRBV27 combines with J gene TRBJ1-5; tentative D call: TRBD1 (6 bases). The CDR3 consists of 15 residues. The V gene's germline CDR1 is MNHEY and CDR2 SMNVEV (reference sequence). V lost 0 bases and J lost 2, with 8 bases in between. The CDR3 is CASSLSRQGNQPQHF. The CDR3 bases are TGTGCCAGCAGTTTATCGAGACAGGGCAATCAGCCCCAGCATTTT.

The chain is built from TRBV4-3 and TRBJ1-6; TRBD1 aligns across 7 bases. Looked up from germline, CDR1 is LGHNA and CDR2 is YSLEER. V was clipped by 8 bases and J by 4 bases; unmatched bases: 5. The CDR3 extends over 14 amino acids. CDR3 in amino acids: CASGGQPYNSPLHF. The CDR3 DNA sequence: TGCGCCAGCGGGGGACAGCCTTATAATTCACCCCTCCACTTT.

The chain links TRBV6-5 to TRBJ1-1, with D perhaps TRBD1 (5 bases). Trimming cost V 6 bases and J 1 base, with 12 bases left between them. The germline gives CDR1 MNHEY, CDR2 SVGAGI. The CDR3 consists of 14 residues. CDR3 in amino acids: CASRLQVGNTEAFF. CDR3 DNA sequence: TGTGCCAGCAGGCTACAGGTCGGGAACACTGAAGCTTTCTTT.

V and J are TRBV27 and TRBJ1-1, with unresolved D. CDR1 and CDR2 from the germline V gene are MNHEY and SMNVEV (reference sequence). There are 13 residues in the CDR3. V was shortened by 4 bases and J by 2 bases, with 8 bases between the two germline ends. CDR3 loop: CASSWEKNTEAFF. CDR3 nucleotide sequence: TGTGCCAGCAGTTGGGAGAAAAACACTGAAGCTTTCTTT.